This TCR beta chain was captured in a study of T cell clones after liver transplantation. Data came from immunoSEQ multiplex PCR; TCRdb stores just in-frame clones and leaves some out. This sample has under 150,000 clones, with approximately 90% found just once. The junction had 8 bases not matched to a gene; V was cut back by 5 bases and J by 8 bases. The length of the CDR3 is 14 residues. In germline, CDR1 is KGHSH, CDR2 LQKENI. This TCR derives from a human patient who received a liver transplant. Some of these T cells may belong to the graft donor. The rearrangement uses TRBV18 and TRBJ2-3; 9 nucleotides align to TRBD2. Sequencing used CD4+ T cells from blood, obtained 12 months after liver transplant. The CDR3 loop is CASSIAGEGRTQYF. In nucleotides, the CDR3 is TGTGCCAGCTCAATAGCGGGAGAAGGTCGTACGCAGTATTTT.